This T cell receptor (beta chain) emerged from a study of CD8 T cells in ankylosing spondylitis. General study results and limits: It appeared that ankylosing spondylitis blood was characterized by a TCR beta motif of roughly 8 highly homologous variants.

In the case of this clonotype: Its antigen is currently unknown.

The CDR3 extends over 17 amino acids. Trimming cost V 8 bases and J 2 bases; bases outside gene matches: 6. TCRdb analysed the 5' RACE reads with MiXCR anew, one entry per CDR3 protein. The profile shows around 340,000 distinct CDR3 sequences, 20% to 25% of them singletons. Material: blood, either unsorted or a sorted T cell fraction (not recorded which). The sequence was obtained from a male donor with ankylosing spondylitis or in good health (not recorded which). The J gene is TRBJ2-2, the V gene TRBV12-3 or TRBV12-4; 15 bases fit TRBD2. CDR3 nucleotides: TGTGCCAGCGGACGGACTAGCGGGGGGGGTAACACCGGGGAGCTGTTTTTT. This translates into CASGRTSGGGNTGELFF.